The source of this T cell receptor (beta chain) is a study of T cells in Graves' hyperthyroidism and ophthalmopathy. General observations from the study: Onset of ophthalmopathy came a median roughly 6.5 months after the model predicted it. The authors' 13 V-J model separated ophthalmopathy from stable hyperthyroidism. Blood held most thyroid clonotypes expanded above 0.001 frequency.

The sample holds a few counts of this clonotype. Its antigen remains unidentified. Among ophthalmopathy patients, the Clinical Activity Score reached at least 3, the NOSPECS grade reached at least 4, and duration remained under 3 months. With V trimmed by 3 bases and J by 3 bases, 7 bases remained unmatched. The CDR3 covers 16 residues. The germline gives CDR1 SGDLS, CDR2 YYNGEE. The TCR beta CDR3 regions underwent amplification using RNA transcripts as the source. An initial round of RT-PCR targeting the TCR CDR3 relied on the HTBI primer set. TCRdb re-analysed the multiplex PCR reads in MiXCR, keeping a single row per CDR3 protein. The table records about 460,000 distinct CDR3 sequences, around a fifth of them present only once.

This receptor was identified in a woman aged 70-85 years with Graves' ophthalmopathy. The sample consisted of blood. This sequence joins TRBV9 and TRBJ2-5; 11 nucleotides align to TRBD2. DNA of the CDR3: TGTGCCAGCAGCGCAACTAGCGGGAGTATCGAAGAGACCCAGTACTTC. Protein: CASSATSGSIEETQYF.